This note documents a single T cell receptor beta chain sequence. The antigen remains unidentified. A second PCR of about 6 to 12 cycles used a sample-barcoded 5' primer and a J-beta primer mix. Each cDNA molecule carried a tag from a template-switch adaptor that contained 12 random nucleotides. MiXCR was run by TCRdb on the 5' RACE reads, yielding one entry per CDR3 protein. The sample has about 1.5 million distinct CDR3 sequences, roughly 43% seen once. Germline assignment: CDR1 MNHEY and CDR2 SVGAGI. This CDR3 region has 12 residues. Trimming stripped 2 bases from V and 6 bases from J, with 7 bases between. This specimen comes from a study of blood T cells in healthy people across ages. Findings of the study overall: Diversity of TCR beta per million T cells declined in a roughly linear way with age.

This TCR derives from a woman in her late teens or twenties in good health. Sequenced sample: blood. J is TRBJ1-1 and V is TRBV6-5; D gene ambiguous. The CDR3 reads CASSYLGAEAFF. DNA for the CDR3: TGTGCCAGCAGTTACCTCGGAGCTGAAGCTTTCTTT.